This T cell receptor (beta chain) comes out of a study of cytomegalovirus exposure and HLA in healthy donors. Study information: A preliminary data release comprised 80 million or so unique TCRs obtained from HLA-typed donors. Regarding the study as a whole: It was reportedly the case that the classifier diagnosed cytomegalovirus status with high specificity and sensitivity. It was assumed in the presence/absence analyses that sequencing depth was roughly uniform across donors. One cluster of highly shared sequence variants probably arose as a sequencing artifact.

V gave up 2 bases and J gave up 0 bases, with 8 bases separating them. The CDR3 spans 14 residues. Germline V CDR1 and CDR2: GTSNPN, SVGIG (reference sequence). PCR involved 60 Vbeta and 13 Jbeta primers. This table comes from immunoSEQ multiplex PCR, and its TCRdb copy is limited to in-frame clones, with some not included. The sample contains some 200,000 clones, more than 9.5% of which appear only once. There are a few counts of this clone. The antigen is unknown. The material sequenced was PBMCs. This receptor was taken from a middle-aged man in good health and CMV-seropositive. The chain couples TRBV30 to TRBJ1-3, with D perhaps matching TRBD1 (5 bases). The DNA of the CDR3 is TGTGCCTGGAGTAAGGGGATCTCTGGAAACACCATATATTTT. Its protein is CAWSKGISGNTIYF. Using reference TRBV30 and TRBJ1-3 for the parts outside the CDR3, the full variable domain is SQTIHQWPATLVQPVGSPLSLECTVEGTSNPNLYWYRQAAGRGLQLLFYSVGIGQISSEVPQNLSASRPQDRQFILSSKKLLLSDSGFYLCAWSKGISGNTIYFGEGSWLTVV.